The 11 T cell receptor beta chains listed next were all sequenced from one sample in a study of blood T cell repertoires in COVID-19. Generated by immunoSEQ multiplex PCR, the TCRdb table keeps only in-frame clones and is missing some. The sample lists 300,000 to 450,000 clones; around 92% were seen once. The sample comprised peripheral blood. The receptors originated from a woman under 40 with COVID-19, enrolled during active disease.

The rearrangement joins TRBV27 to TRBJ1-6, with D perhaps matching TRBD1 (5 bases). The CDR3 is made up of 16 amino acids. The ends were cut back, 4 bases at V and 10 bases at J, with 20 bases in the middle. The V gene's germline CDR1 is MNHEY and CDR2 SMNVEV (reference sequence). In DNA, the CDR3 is TGTGCCAGCAGTTCCCCCGGAGAAGGGGTGGGATCACCCCTCCACTTT. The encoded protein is CASSSPGEGVGSPLHF.

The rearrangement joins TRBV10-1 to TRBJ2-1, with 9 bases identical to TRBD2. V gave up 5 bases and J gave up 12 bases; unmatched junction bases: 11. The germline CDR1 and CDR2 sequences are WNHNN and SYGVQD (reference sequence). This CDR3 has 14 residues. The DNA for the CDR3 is TGCGCCAGCAGTAGTTTGCGGGAGGGCCCTCGGCAGTTCTTC. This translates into CASSSLREGPRQFF.

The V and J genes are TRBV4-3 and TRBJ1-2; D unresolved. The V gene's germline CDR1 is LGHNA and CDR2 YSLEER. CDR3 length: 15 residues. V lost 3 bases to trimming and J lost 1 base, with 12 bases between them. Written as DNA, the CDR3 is TGCGCCAGCAGCCATGATGCCCTACTTAACTATGGCTACACCTTC. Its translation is CASSHDALLNYGYTF.

CDR3 loop: CASSLLMSTGNTIYF. The DNA for the CDR3 is TGTGCCAGCAGCCTGCTAATGTCGACTGGAAACACCATATATTTT. The V and J genes are TRBV7-9 and TRBJ1-3, with unresolved D. Germline CDR1 and CDR2: SEHNR and FQNEAQ (reference sequence). V was shortened by 5 bases and J by 2 bases, with 13 bases between the two germline ends. The length of the CDR3 is 15 residues.

CDR3 DNA sequence: TGTGCCATCGGGCTAGCTGGTGGGTTGAGTACAGATACGCAGTATTTT. Its translation is CAIGLAGGLSTDTQYF. The chain has TRBV10-3 and TRBJ2-3, with a possible D match to TRBD2 (5 bases). V gave up 8 bases and J gave up 3 bases, with 21 bases separating them. Germline loops: CDR1 ENHRY, CDR2 SYGVKD. The CDR3 has 16 amino acids.

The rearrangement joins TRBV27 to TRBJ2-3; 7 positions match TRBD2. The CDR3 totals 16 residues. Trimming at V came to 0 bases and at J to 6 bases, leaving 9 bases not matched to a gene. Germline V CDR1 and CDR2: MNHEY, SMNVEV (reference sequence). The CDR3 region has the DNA TGTGCCAGCAGTTTATCGTGGCGGGAGTTGTTGGATACGCAGTATTTT. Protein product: CASSLSWRELLDTQYF.

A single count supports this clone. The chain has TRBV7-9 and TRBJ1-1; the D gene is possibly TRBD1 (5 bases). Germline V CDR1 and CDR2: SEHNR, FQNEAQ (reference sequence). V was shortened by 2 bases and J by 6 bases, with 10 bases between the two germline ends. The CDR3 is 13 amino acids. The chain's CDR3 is CASSLQGGSEAFF. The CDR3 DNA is TGTGCCAGCAGCTTACAGGGAGGATCTGAAGCTTTCTTT. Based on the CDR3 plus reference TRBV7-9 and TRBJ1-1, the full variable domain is DTGVSQNPRHKITKRGQNVTFRCDPISEHNRLYWYRQTLGQGPEFLTYFQNEAQLEKSRLLSDRFSAERPKGSFSTLEIQRTEQGDSAMYLCASSLQGGSEAFFGQGTRLTVV.

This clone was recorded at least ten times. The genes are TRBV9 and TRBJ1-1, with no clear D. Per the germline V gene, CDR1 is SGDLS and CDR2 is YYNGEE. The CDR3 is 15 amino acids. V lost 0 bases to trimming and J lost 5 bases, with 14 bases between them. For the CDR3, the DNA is TGTGCCAGCAGCGTAGGGAGGGAAGGAGGGACTGAAGCTTTCTTT. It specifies CASSVGREGGTEAFF.

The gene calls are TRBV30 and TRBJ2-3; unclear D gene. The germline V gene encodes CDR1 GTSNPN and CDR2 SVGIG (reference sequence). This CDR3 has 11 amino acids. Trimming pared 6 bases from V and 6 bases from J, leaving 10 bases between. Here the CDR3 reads CACSRRDTQYF. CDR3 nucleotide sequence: TGTGCCTGTTCCCGGCGGGATACGCAGTATTTT. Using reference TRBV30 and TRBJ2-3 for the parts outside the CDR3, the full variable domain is SQTIHQWPATLVQPVGSPLSLECTVEGTSNPNLYWYRQAAGRGLQLLFYSVGIGQISSEVPQNLSASRPQDRQFILSSKKLLLSDSGFYLCACSRRDTQYFGPGTRLTVL.

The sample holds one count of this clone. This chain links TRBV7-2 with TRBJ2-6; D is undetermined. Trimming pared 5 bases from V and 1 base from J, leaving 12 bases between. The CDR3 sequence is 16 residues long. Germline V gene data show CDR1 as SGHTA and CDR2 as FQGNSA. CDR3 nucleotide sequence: TGTGCCAGCAGCGTTACCCGGGTATCTGGGGCCAACGTCCTGACTTTC. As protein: CASSVTRVSGANVLTF.

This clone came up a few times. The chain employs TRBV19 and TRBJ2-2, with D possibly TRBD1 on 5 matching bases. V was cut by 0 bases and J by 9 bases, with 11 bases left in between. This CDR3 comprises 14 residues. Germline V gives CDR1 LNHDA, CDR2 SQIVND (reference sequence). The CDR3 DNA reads TGTGCCAGTAGTATAGAAAGGGGTGGAAGGGAGCTGTTTTTT. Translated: CASSIERGGRELFF. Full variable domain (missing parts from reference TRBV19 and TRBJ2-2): DGGITQSPKYLFRKEGQNVTLSCEQNLNHDAMYWYRQDPGQGLRLIYYSQIVNDFQKGDIAEGYSVSREKKESFPLTVTSAQKNPTAFYLCASSIERGGRELFFGEGSRLTVL.